A selection of T cell receptor beta chains follows, all from one sample in a study of cytomegalovirus exposure and HLA in healthy donors. Sequenced by immunoSEQ multiplex PCR; TCRdb stores in-frame clones only, minus some. The table lists around 190,000 clones, about 82% of them singletons. Sequenced sample: PBMCs. Source of these receptors: a young woman in good health and CMV-seronegative. The CDR3 runs from the conserved cysteine through the conserved F or W. A D gene is named only where the DNA matches it firmly. Expanded clones get a size class; other rows say once, few or many, or leave the size out.

TRBJ2-7 . 14 TRBV13 . CASSLGRAAYEQYF TGTGCCAGCAGCTTAGGCCGTGCAGCCTACGAGCAGTACTTC
TRBJ1-1 . 14 TRBV6-5 . CASSYSGGGTEAFF TGTGCCAGCAGTTACTCGGGGGGAGGGACTGAAGCTTTCTTT
TRBJ2-6 . 15 TRBV2 . CASSDRYSGANVLTF TGTGCCAGCAGTGACCGTTACTCTGGGGCCAACGTCCTGACTTTC
TRBJ2-1 . 13 TRBV11-2 . CASSRRAYNEQFF TGTGCCAGTTCTCGACGGGCCTACAATGAGCAGTTCTTC
TRBJ2-2 . 14 TRBV5-4 . CASSKGGDTGELFF TGTGCCAGCAGTAAGGGAGGCGACACCGGGGAGCTGTTTTTT
TRBJ1-4 few 16 TRBV5-4 TRBD1 CASSGGTGASNEKLFF TGTGCCAGCAGCGGTGGGACAGGGGCTTCAAATGAAAAACTGTTTTTT
TRBJ1-1 . 13 TRBV4-1 . CASSDLKNTEAFF TGCGCCAGCAGCGACTTAAAGAACACTGAAGCTTTCTTT
TRBJ2-1 few 16 TRBV10-3 TRBD2 CAIRGLAGGEYNEQFF TGTGCCATCAGGGGACTAGCGGGGGGTGAATACAATGAGCAGTTCTTC
TRBJ2-7 . 11 TRBV6-1 . CASIGVDEQYF TGTGCCAGCATAGGGGTTGACGAGCAGTACTTC
TRBJ1-2 . 13 TRBV6-5 . CASSYHVRDGYTF TGTGCCAGCAGTTACCACGTCAGGGATGGCTACACCTTC
TRBJ2-1 . 10 TRBV29-1 . CSAANDEQFF TGCAGCGCTGCTAACGATGAGCAGTTCTTC
TRBJ2-1 . 20 TRBV19 TRBD2 CASSDDGLAGGFFGANEQFF TGTGCCAGTAGTGACGATGGACTAGCGGGAGGGTTTTTCGGGGCTAATGAGCAGTTCTTC
TRBJ2-5 . 13 TRBV5-1 . CASSLGGEETQYF TGCGCCAGCAGCTTGGGGGGAGAAGAGACCCAGTACTTC
TRBJ2-1 . 17 TRBV14 TRBD2 CASSLLAGTSKHNEQFF TGTGCCAGCAGCCTACTTGCCGGGACTAGCAAACATAATGAGCAGTTCTTC
TRBJ2-2 . 14 TRBV30 . CAWSVLAWGGELFF TGTGCCTGGAGTGTACTAGCCTGGGGCGGGGAGCTGTTTTTT
TRBJ2-5 . 17 TRBV9 TRBD2 CASSETPLAGGQETQYF TGTGCCAGCAGCGAAACCCCCCTAGCGGGGGGGCAAGAGACCCAGTACTTC
TRBJ2-5 once 15 TRBV9 TRBD2 CASSVGAGNQETQYF TGTGCCAGCAGCGTAGGAGCGGGGAACCAAGAGACCCAGTACTTC
TRBJ2-6 many 16 TRBV6-4 TRBD2 CASSDSGGAGANVLTF TGTGCCAGCAGTGACAGCGGGGGGGCTGGGGCCAACGTCCTGACTTTC
TRBJ1-1 . 14 TRBV19 TRBD1 CASSIGGRGRGAFF TGTGCCAGTAGTATAGGAGGCAGGGGGCGAGGAGCTTTCTTT
TRBJ2-7 . 15 TRBV14 TRBD1 CASSQEHWDSYEQYF TGTGCCAGCAGCCAAGAACACTGGGACAGCTACGAGCAGTACTTC
TRBJ2-7 few 16 TRBV4-1 . CASSQGRGGSIYEQYF TGCGCCAGCAGCCAAGGGAGAGGTGGGAGCATATACGAGCAGTACTTC
TRBJ1-2 . 15 TRBV6-1 TRBD1 CAICSPGTANYGYTF TGTGCCATCTGCAGCCCCGGGACAGCCAACTATGGCTACACCTTC